This T cell receptor beta chain comes out of a study of shared clonotypes between healthy human individuals (TCRdb year 2020). Concerning the study at large: The cohort included three men and two women between 18 and 49 years of age. For each donor, CD4 naive and CD4 memory were each given three plates, CD8 naive was given two plates, and CD8 memory was given one plate. Blood TCR repertoires of about 5 healthy adults were deeply sequenced to estimate repertoire size and the extent of clonotype sharing between individuals. To increase sequencing depth and limit assay-specific biases, different laboratories used diverse techniques to prepare libraries and sequence TCR repertoires. Leukapheresis yielded between about 0.8 and 9.5 billion PBMCs per donor.

Notes on this clone: The specificity of this receptor is unknown. No per-base quality is available; no much larger clone lies one base away.

According to the germline V gene (reference sequence), CDR1 reads MNHEY and CDR2 reads SMNVEV. A distance of 17 bases separates the germline ends of V and J, which lose 1 base and 1 base respectively. Including cysteine and phenylalanine, the CDR3 has 18 amino acids. Only the CDR3 DNA stays, 54 bases, in frame from base 1. Donors were healthy HIV-negative adults with no recently reported acute infections or vaccinations. Only Caucasian adults living in Nashville, Tennessee, USA were represented among the donors. Magnetic negative selection was used to enrich CD4+ T cells, after which naive cells were positively selected on CD45RA and the negative fraction became the memory subset. After blood collection by leukapheresis, PBMCs were isolated using Ficoll-Histopaque density gradient centrifugation and then cryopreserved in the vapor phase of liquid nitrogen. Analytical flow cytometry was used to check the purity and quantity of every magnetically sorted T cell population. From each sorted fraction, genomic DNA was isolated and quantified by UV absorbance on a Nanodrop 2000c.

Using the deep immunoSEQ assay, multiplex PCR amplified TCR CDR3 regions from genomic DNA. For each cell subset, the extracted genomic DNA was distributed evenly across all wells of several immunoSEQ 96-well plates, and each plate served as one replicate. For sorted subsets, each replicate PCR was loaded with around 200 ng genomic DNA, equivalent to 30,000 or so T cell genomes. Purified libraries were quantified with a Qubit 3.0 fluorometer, sized on a Bioanalyzer 2100, and re-quantified with the KAPA Library Quantification kit. Every immunoSEQ 96-well plate was sequenced on a separate single-read 150-cycle Illumina NextSeq 550 flow cell. As for the authors' bioinformatics: The immunoSEQ output contained only junctional sequences without quality scores, so filtering could not match that applied to full-length reads. To assign V/J genes and CDR3, sequences were annotated against IMGT germline references using PyIR, a Python wrapper for IgBLAST v1.9. Reads were filtered out if the reads had weak V/J assignments (E-value above 1e-6), no CDR3, stop codons, out-of-frame junctions, or ambiguous translated residues. V3J clonotypes were defined by identical inferred V gene, J gene, and CDR3 amino acid sequence. The percentage overlap between two repertoires was calculated by dividing the number of shared unique clonotypes by the size of the smaller repertoire. Richness of each repertoire was evaluated using RTK rarefaction, the Chao1 estimator, and Recon v2.1 estimates of unobserved clonotypes. Generation probabilities for all TCRbeta clonotypes obtained by the gDNA method from a handful of donors were computed using OLGA. TCRdb carries this immuneACCESS record with in-frame sequences only. Its versions omit some clonotypes, under half of them owing to an unresolved V gene in the studies checked, with the rest unexplained. From that table come the V and J calls and clone size; the DNA was used to work out D and trimming. The sample yields 2.3 million or so clones; more than 85% were counted once. In total, the top ten clones hold 0.39% of the sample.

Points the paper makes about the study in general: Based on pairwise subsampling, the degree of clonotype sharing among donors was expected to be affected by sequencing depth. Naive subsets generally had larger estimated clonotype richness than memory subsets. Sampling was restricted to blood, and TCR repertoires in tissues likely differ from the TCR repertoires found in blood. Rarefaction of sorted-subset datasets indicated incomplete sequencing despite the large sequencing depth. Sharing across four donors was observed for around 5% of naive CD4, over 3% of naive CD8, 2% to 2.5% of memory CD4, and 0.4% of memory CD8 clonotypes. The genetic and exposure-history diversity represented was limited by the small number of donors. Clonotypes shared by all four sorted-subset donors showed higher generation probabilities than non-shared clonotypes.

The specimen was naive CD4+ T cells from PBMCs. Sample cell subset or site, as interpreted from the label and publication: CD45RA+ positively selected. The sequence was obtained from a man aged 18-30 years in good health. Some clones in this sample may be carry-over from other donors' samples. Here the chain combines TRBV27 and TRBJ2-1; the D segment cannot be called with confidence. CDR3 protein: CASSLYSRWEGSYNEQFF. The DNA sequence is TGTGCCAGCAGTTTATACTCGCGGTGGGAAGGTTCCTACAATGAGCAGTTCTTC.